This T cell receptor beta chain was found in a study of T cell responses to AZD1222 COVID-19 vaccine. Using immunoSEQ multiplex PCR, the repertoire was profiled, and TCRdb retains in-frame clones only, with some absent. The table lists 95,000 to 100,000 clones, roughly nine tenths of them singletons. This clone was found once. The CDR3 is 15 amino acids. Germline V gene sequence: CDR1 SGHRS, CDR2 YFSETQ. V shed 6 bases and J shed 1 base, with 16 bases lying between them. The chain has TRBV5-1 and TRBJ1-1; perhaps TRBD1 as D (5 bases). The sequencing used peripheral blood, collected on day 0 of AZD1222 vaccination. The TCR was taken from an adult in good health. The CDR3 coding sequence is TGCGCCAGCACCCCGACGGGACCTAGGAACACTGAAGCTTTCTTT. Its protein is CASTPTGPRNTEAFF.